The source of this TCR beta chain is a study of CD8+ T cells in alopecia areata. Study results and caveats: TCR sharing across patients was less clear than in mice, possibly HLA-related. Many expanded lesional clones persisted during tofacitinib (in both scalp and blood). Because of a solitary nonresponder, the connection of baseline CD8+ expansion to response stays uncertain.

Treatment given: oral pan-JAK inhibitor, 5-10 mg twice daily. Reverse transcription of extracted RNA yielded cDNA, which provided the sequencing template. The repertoire was sequenced with immunoSEQ multiplex PCR; TCRdb's copy has only in-frame clones and lacks some. The sample consists of roughly 200,000 clones, approximately 53% of them appearing once. For this clone: The antigen is unknown.

The receptor comes from a human donor with alopecia areata. The specimen comprised CD8+ T cells sorted from blood, sampled at week 24, from a patient treated with tofacitinib.

The CDR3 loop is CASKESFTNTGELFF. CDR3 nucleotides: TGCGCCAGCAAGGAATCCTTTACGAACACCGGGGAGCTGTTTTTT. This chain links TRBV4-3 with TRBJ2-2; D unclear. Germline values: CDR1 LGHNA, CDR2 YSLEER. The V and J ends lost 7 bases and 0 bases respectively, with 12 bases between them. The CDR3 sequence is 15 residues long.